This is a list of T cell receptor beta chains from one sample in a study of technical replicates of blood from several donors. Generated by immunoSEQ multiplex PCR, the TCRdb table keeps only in-frame clones and is missing some. There are around 57,000 clones in the sample; 94% occur only once, and around 0.2% lies in the top ten. Source material: T cells isolated from PBMCs. These receptors were taken from a human donor in good health. Both conserved end residues are part of each CDR3. D genes are given only for firm matches. Expanded clones are given a class, and other clones once, few, many or no size at all.

TRBV7-3,TRBD1,.,TRBJ1-1,TGTGCCAGCAGCTCGATCCAAGTCGGCCCATGGGACAGGGAAGGAGAAACTGAAGCTTTCTTT,CASSSIQVGPWDREGETEAFF
TRBV9,.,.,TRBJ2-7,TGTGCCAGCAGCGGACACGTACAGCCCTACGAGCAGTACTTC,CASSGHVQPYEQYF
TRBV5-1,.,.,TRBJ2-3,TGCGCCAGCAGCTTGGCTTGGGCAGGGATCCCTACAGATACGCAGTATTTT,CASSLAWAGIPTDTQYF
TRBV5-4,.,.,TRBJ1-2,TGTGCCAGCAGCTCTCTCGATGGCTACACCTTC,CASSSLDGYTF
TRBV28,.,once,TRBJ1-2,TGTGCCAGCAGTCCACTGTCTTACGTCCCCCGTGGCTACACCTTC,CASSPLSYVPRGYTF
TRBV5-1,.,.,TRBJ1-1,TGCGCCAGCAGCTTGTCGACAGTCCAGACTGAAGCTTTCTTT,CASSLSTVQTEAFF
TRBV5-4,TRBD2,.,TRBJ2-6,TGTGCCAGCAGCTTGGTCCCTAGCGGAATTCCTGGGGCCAACGTCCTGACTTTC,CASSLVPSGIPGANVLTF
TRBV5-6,.,.,TRBJ1-3,TGTGCCAGCAGCTTGTCGGGGTCTGGAAACACCATATATTTT,CASSLSGSGNTIYF
TRBV6-5,.,.,TRBJ1-1,TGTGCCAGCAGTTACGGGGAGCGGAACACTGAAGCTTTCTTT,CASSYGERNTEAFF
TRBV28,TRBD1,.,TRBJ1-5,TGTGCCAGCAGTTGGACAGGCGCCAGCAATCAGCCCCAGCATTTT,CASSWTGASNQPQHF
TRBV5-1,.,.,TRBJ2-1,TGCGCCAGCAGCTTGGTGGCTAATGAGCAGTTCTTC,CASSLVANEQFF
TRBV29-1,.,few,TRBJ1-1,TGCAGCGTTGAAGATCGCAGGAAATCTGAAGCTTTCTTT,CSVEDRRKSEAFF
TRBV7-9,.,.,TRBJ1-2,TGTGCCAGCAGAGGGGGACGTTCTAACTATGGCTACACCTTC,CASRGGRSNYGYTF
TRBV7-8,.,once,TRBJ1-1,TGTGCCAGCAGCTTAGGGCAGACAGGTTGGGGAATGAACACTGAAGCTTTCTTT,CASSLGQTGWGMNTEAFF
TRBV9,TRBD1,.,TRBJ2-1,TGTGCCAGCAGCGGGACAGGAGATAACAATGAGCAGTTCTTC,CASSGTGDNNEQFF
TRBV11-2,.,.,TRBJ2-7,TGTGCCAGCAGCTTTGGGGGCAGAGGACTTGACGAGCAGTACTTC,CASSFGGRGLDEQYF
TRBV7-9,TRBD1,.,TRBJ1-4,TGTGCCAGCACCTTCAGGGGGCGGGAAAAACTGTTTTTT,CASTFRGREKLFF
TRBV7-2,.,.,TRBJ1-3,TGTGCCAGCAGCTTATTTCCGGGATTCTCTGGAAACACCATATATTTT,CASSLFPGFSGNTIYF
TRBV7-9,TRBD2,.,TRBJ2-7,TGTGCCAGCAGCTCCCTTTTTAGCGGGAGTCCCTACGAGCAGTACTTC,CASSSLFSGSPYEQYF
TRBV20-1,TRBD2,once,TRBJ2-1,TGCAGTGCATTGGGAGGGGATGAGCAGTTCTTC,CSALGGDEQFF
TRBV14,.,.,TRBJ1-1,TGTGCCAGCAGCCAAGGTGTGGCAATTTTAAATCCGTTGCTGGGGCTGAACACTGAAGCTTTCTTT,CASSQGVAILNPLLGLNTEAFF
TRBV12-5,TRBD1,.,TRBJ2-2,TGTGCTAGTGGTCTGCGCTTAAAGACAGGGGATAACACCGGGGAGCTGTTTTTT,CASGLRLKTGDNTGELFF
TRBV7-9,TRBD1,few,TRBJ1-5,TGTGCCAGCAGCTCAGCCCCCGGGACAGGTAGCAATCAGCCCCAGCATTTT,CASSSAPGTGSNQPQHF
TRBV7-9,.,.,TRBJ1-6,TGTGCCAGCAGCCCTCTCGCGAGCTCCTATAATTCACCCCTCCACTTT,CASSPLASSYNSPLHF
TRBV5-1,.,.,TRBJ2-7,TGCGCCAGCAGCTTGGCCCCGGGAGAGCGCGAGCAGTACTTC,CASSLAPGEREQYF
TRBV6-5,.,.,TRBJ2-1,TGTGCCAGTCGGGGAACCTACAATGAGCAGTTCTTC,CASRGTYNEQFF
TRBV5-1,.,.,TRBJ1-6,TGCGCCAGCCGGACTACGGGACGGTCGGATTCACCCCTCCACTTT,CASRTTGRSDSPLHF
TRBV11-1,TRBD2,.,TRBJ2-7,TGTGCCAGTAGGCGGGGGGGCAGCTCCTACGAGCAGTACTTC,CASRRGGSSYEQYF
TRBV7-9,TRBD1,.,TRBJ1-5,TGTGCCAGCAGCCGCGGACAGGGCTTTCAGCCCCAGCATTTT,CASSRGQGFQPQHF
TRBV7-9,TRBD1,.,TRBJ2-5,TGTGCCAGCAGCCCGGCGCAGGGGGTCGGTATCCAGTACTTC,CASSPAQGVGIQYF
TRBV6-5,TRBD1,.,TRBJ2-2,TGTGCCAGCAGTTACGGGACAGGGGTAACCGGGGAGCTGTTTTTT,CASSYGTGVTGELFF
TRBV13,.,few,TRBJ2-2,TGTGCCAGCAGCTCGACAGCGTTCGCGAACACCGGGGAGCTGTTTTTT,CASSSTAFANTGELFF
TRBV23-1,TRBD1,.,TRBJ1-3,TGCGCCAGCAGGACAGGGAGGATCTCTGGAAACACCATATATTTT,CASRTGRISGNTIYF
TRBV10-3,.,.,TRBJ1-2,TGTGCCATTCAGGGGACGGGGTATGGCTACACCTTC,CAIQGTGYGYTF
TRBV28,TRBD1,.,TRBJ2-7,TGTGCCAGCAGTTTAAGCCGGGACAGGGAGGGCAACGAGCAGTACTTC,CASSLSRDREGNEQYF
TRBV9,.,.,TRBJ2-3,TGTGCCAGCAGCGAAGGGGTCAGCACAGATACGCAGTATTTT,CASSEGVSTDTQYF
TRBV5-1,TRBD2,.,TRBJ2-1,TGCGCCAGCAGCTTGGTGGCGGGAGGGGGCAATGAGCAGTTCTTC,CASSLVAGGGNEQFF
TRBV5-6,.,.,TRBJ2-1,TGTGCCAGCAGCTTGTCACTAATCTACAATGAGCAGTTCTTC,CASSLSLIYNEQFF
TRBV5-1,TRBD1,.,TRBJ2-5,TGCGCCAGCAGGGAGGGACAGGGGGCCCAAGAGACCCAGTACTTC,CASREGQGAQETQYF